Below are 21 T cell receptor beta chains sequenced from a single sample in a study of cytomegalovirus exposure and HLA in healthy donors. Using immunoSEQ multiplex PCR, the repertoire was profiled, and TCRdb retains in-frame clones only, with some absent. The data show approximately 180,000 clones, around 88% seen once. The sequenced sample consisted of PBMCs. These receptors were obtained from a woman aged 18-30 years in good health and CMV-seronegative.

This sequence joins TRBV6-5 and TRBJ2-3; 8 bases fit TRBD2. V lost 0 bases to trimming and J lost 0 bases; unmatched junction nucleotides: 2. Germline V lookup: CDR1 MNHEY, CDR2 SVGAGI. The CDR3 consists of 16 residues. The DNA for the CDR3 is TGTGCCAGCAGTTACTCAGCGGGGGTTAGCACAGATACGCAGTATTTT. Its protein product is CASSYSAGVSTDTQYF.

The chain combines TRBV5-6 with TRBJ1-1; D is perhaps TRBD1 (5 bases). The V gene's germline CDR1 is SGHDT and CDR2 YYEEEE. V lost 0 bases to trimming and J lost 4 bases, with 13 bases between them. This CDR3 comprises 15 residues. Here the CDR3 reads CASSLVVQGGTEAFF. DNA for the CDR3: TGTGCCAGCAGCTTGGTTGTGCAGGGCGGCACTGAAGCTTTCTTT.

This clone was seen only a few times. The DNA of the CDR3 is TGTGCCTCTAAAGGACAGGAGGCTAACTATGGCTACACCTTC. It yields the protein CASKGQEANYGYTF. V and J are TRBV7-6 and TRBJ1-2; 7 bases line up with TRBD1. Germline CDR1 is SGHVS and CDR2 is FNYEAQ. The ends lost 11 bases at V and 0 bases at J; junction bases unmatched: 9. The CDR3 has 14 amino acids.

In the case of this clone: At one boundary the junction diverges from the germline segment, which might be a read error. This rearrangement joins TRBV27 to TRBJ1-3; no definite D call. Germline CDR1 reads MNHEY; CDR2 reads SMNVEV (reference sequence). The CDR3 sequence is 15 residues long. In DNA, the CDR3 is TGTGCCAGCAGTGTATCTCCACTCTCTGGAAACACCATATATTTT. Amino acid sequence: CASSVSPLSGNTIYF.

This chain uses TRBV5-1 with TRBJ2-7, with 7 positions matching TRBD1. Germline V gives CDR1 SGHRS, CDR2 YFSETQ. J was trimmed by 2 bases and V by 4 bases; bases with no gene match: 9. This CDR3 contains 15 residues. CDR3 loop: CASSTNTGTAYEQYF. CDR3 nucleotides: TGCGCCAGCAGCACAAACACCGGGACAGCCTACGAGCAGTACTTC.

V and J are TRBV6-5 and TRBJ1-2; 8 bases line up with TRBD1. Germline CDR1 MNHEY, CDR2 SVGAGI. After removal of 5 bases from V and 6 bases from J, the junction contained 5 bases not matched to a gene. The CDR3 runs 13 residues. In DNA form, the CDR3 reads TGTGCCAGCAGTCGGACAGGGAAAAATGGCTACACCTTC. This sequence encodes CASSRTGKNGYTF.

The rearrangement links TRBV6-5 to TRBJ2-3; possible D gene TRBD2, 5 bases. Deletions cut 6 bases from V and 3 bases from J, with 10 bases between. Germline V gene sequence: CDR1 MNHEY, CDR2 SVGAGI. The CDR3 is made up of 13 amino acids. This CDR3 reads CASRSPGTDTQYF. For the CDR3, the DNA is TGTGCCAGCAGAAGCCCGGGGACAGATACGCAGTATTTT.

This chain's CDR3 is CAGQVSSSGNTIYF. CDR3 bases: TGTGCCGGACAGGTTTCCTCATCTGGAAACACCATATATTTT. The gene calls are TRBV30 and TRBJ1-3; 7 bases are shared with TRBD1. Trimming at V came to 8 bases and at J to 1 base, leaving 8 bases not matched to a gene. Germline V gene sequence: CDR1 GTSNPN, CDR2 SVGIG (reference sequence). The CDR3 is 14 residues long.

This clone occurred once. The chain has TRBV10-3 and TRBJ2-3; TRBD2 is a possible D gene (5 bases). V was trimmed by 7 bases and J by 4 bases, leaving 9 bases between them. CDR3 length: 12 amino acids. The germline V gene has CDR1 ENHRY and CDR2 SYGVKD. The CDR3 DNA follows: TGTGCCATCATGGGAGCTTCAGATACGCAGTATTTT. This translates into CAIMGASDTQYF.

The chain recombines TRBV7-2 with TRBJ2-7; TRBD2 matches 8 bases. This CDR3 is 17 amino acids long. J lost 0 bases, V lost 1 base, and 8 bases had no gene match. CDR1 is SGHTA, CDR2 FQGNSA, per germline. The CDR3 DNA reads TGTGCCAGCAGCTTAGTGGGCCGACTAGCGTACTCCTACGAGCAGTACTTC. Translation gives CASSLVGRLAYSYEQYF.

The chain has TRBV19 and TRBJ1-5; D not resolved. Germline V gene data show CDR1 as LNHDA and CDR2 as SQIVND (reference sequence). Trimming shortened V by 4 bases and J by 4 bases, and 5 bases separated the two germline ends. CDR3 length equals 12 residues. The CDR3 region is CASSKTNQPQHF. CDR3 DNA: TGTGCCAGTAGTAAAACTAATCAGCCCCAGCATTTT.

This chain joins TRBV4-2 and TRBJ2-1; 9 positions match TRBD2. The CDR3 is 16 amino acids. Germline assignment: CDR1 LGHNA and CDR2 YNFKEQ. V lost 1 base, J lost 5 bases, and 6 bases stayed unmatched. The DNA for the CDR3 is TGTGCCAGCAGCCAAGGTTGGCTAGCGGGGAACAATGAGCAGTTCTTC. It is translated as CASSQGWLAGNNEQFF.

J is TRBJ2-3 and V is TRBV11-2, with 8 nucleotides matching TRBD1. This CDR3 region has 16 residues. Germline values: CDR1 SGHAT, CDR2 FQNNGV. The V and J ends lost 3 bases and 4 bases, in that order; junction bases with no gene match: 9. This CDR3 is CASSFNQGAAADTQYF. Written as DNA, the CDR3 is TGTGCCAGCAGCTTTAATCAGGGGGCTGCGGCAGATACGCAGTATTTT.

This sequence joins TRBV19 and TRBJ2-5, with 8 nucleotides matching TRBD2. Germline CDR1 reads LNHDA; CDR2 reads SQIVND (reference sequence). Trimming removed 7 bases from V and 2 bases from J; junction bases left unmatched: 6. The CDR3 contains 14 residues. CDR3 sequence reads: CASKRRGDQETQYF. The CDR3 DNA reads TGTGCCAGTAAAAGGCGGGGGGATCAAGAGACCCAGTACTTC.

The chain combines TRBV7-6 with TRBJ1-4; perhaps TRBD1 as D (6 bases). The CDR3 covers 15 residues. Trimming stripped 1 base from V and 5 bases from J, with 11 bases between. Germline loops: CDR1 SGHVS, CDR2 FNYEAQ. The CDR3 reads CASSLGRGGNEKLFF. The CDR3 DNA is TGTGCCAGCAGCTTAGGCAGGGGCGGGAATGAAAAACTGTTTTTT. Based on the CDR3 plus reference TRBV7-6 and TRBJ1-4, the full variable domain is GAGVSQSPRYKVTKRGQDVALRCDPISGHVSLYWYRQALGQGPEFLTYFNYEAQQDKSGLPNDRFSAERPEGSISTLTIQRTEQRDSAMYRCASSLGRGGNEKLFFGSGTQLSVL.

This sequence joins TRBV10-1 and TRBJ2-1, with 9 positions matching TRBD2. Germline trimming cut 2 bases from V and 7 bases from J; bases unmatched to any gene: 3. Germline V gives CDR1 WNHNN, CDR2 SYGVQD (reference sequence). The CDR3 spans 14 residues. Here the CDR3 reads CASSESLAGNEQFF. CDR3 nucleotide sequence: TGCGCCAGCAGTGAGAGCCTAGCGGGGAATGAGCAGTTCTTC.

V usage is TRBV27 and J usage is TRBJ2-2, with 10 bases fitting TRBD1. The CDR3 has 17 residues. The V gene's germline CDR1 is MNHEY and CDR2 SMNVEV (reference sequence). Unmatched junction bases numbered 8, after V lost 6 bases and J lost 1 base. DNA for the CDR3: TGTGCCAGCAGCGCCGGGACAGGGGTAGGGAACACCGGGGAGCTGTTTTTT. Protein: CASSAGTGVGNTGELFF.

The rearrangement links TRBV14 to TRBJ2-7, with D perhaps matching TRBD1 (6 bases). Germline loops: CDR1 SGHDN, CDR2 FVKESK. V was cut by 3 bases and J by 2 bases, with 14 bases left in between. There are 15 residues in the CDR3. In DNA, the CDR3 is TGTGCCAGCAGCCACCGGACAGTGCCCCCCTACGAGCAGTACTTC. It specifies CASSHRTVPPYEQYF.

V is TRBV6-1 and J is TRBJ1-1; a weak D match, TRBD1 (5 bases). This CDR3 has 12 residues. Trimming left V 2 bases short and J 5 bases short, with 6 bases between. Looked up from germline, CDR1 is MNHNS and CDR2 is SASEGT. The CDR3 here is CASSEHRTEAFF. CDR3 bases: TGTGCCAGCAGTGAACACAGGACTGAAGCTTTCTTT.

This chain joins TRBV27 and TRBJ1-1, with 9 positions matching TRBD1. CDR1 MNHEY and CDR2 SMNVEV come from the germline V gene (reference sequence). CDR3 length equals 14 residues. V shed 6 bases and J 3 bases; nucleotides not matched to a gene: 5. CDR3 DNA: TGTGCCAGCAGCCAAGGACAGGGGTACACTGAAGCTTTCTTT. This gives the protein CASSQGQGYTEAFF.

V is TRBV7-3 and J is TRBJ2-3; 8 bases line up with TRBD1. The CDR3 covers 15 residues. Per germline, CDR1 SGHTA and CDR2 FQGTGA. V was pared by 5 bases and J by 0 bases, with 4 bases of the junction left unmatched. Here the CDR3 reads CASSQGQGSTDTQYF. CDR3 nucleotides: TGTGCCAGCAGCCAAGGACAGGGTAGCACAGATACGCAGTATTTT.